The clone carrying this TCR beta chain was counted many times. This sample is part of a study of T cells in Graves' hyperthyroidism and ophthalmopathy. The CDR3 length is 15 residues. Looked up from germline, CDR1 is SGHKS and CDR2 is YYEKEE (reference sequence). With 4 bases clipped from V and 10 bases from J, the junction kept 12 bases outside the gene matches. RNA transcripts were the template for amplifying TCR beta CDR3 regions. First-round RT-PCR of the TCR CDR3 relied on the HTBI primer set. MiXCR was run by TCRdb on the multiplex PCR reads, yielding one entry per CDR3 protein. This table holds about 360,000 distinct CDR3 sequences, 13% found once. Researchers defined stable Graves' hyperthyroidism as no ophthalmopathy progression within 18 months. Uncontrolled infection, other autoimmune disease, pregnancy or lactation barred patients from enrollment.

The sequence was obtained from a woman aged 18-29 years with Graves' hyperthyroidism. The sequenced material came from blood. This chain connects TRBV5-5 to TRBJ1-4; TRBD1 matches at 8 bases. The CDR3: CASSPGQGDIGKLFF. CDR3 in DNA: TGTGCCAGCAGCCCTGGACAGGGCGACATTGGAAAACTGTTTTTT.